Listed below are T cell receptor beta chains from one sample, sequenced in a study of T cell responses to AZD1222 COVID-19 vaccine. Method: immunoSEQ multiplex PCR; TCRdb's copy keeps in-frame clones and lacks some. The sample holds about 120,000 clones, about nine tenths seen once. This specimen consisted of peripheral blood, obtained on day 0 of AZD1222 vaccination. The receptors derive from an adult in good health. Each CDR3 is given with its conserved first and last residue. D genes are given only for firm matches. Rows may omit the clone size; those that give it use once, few, many or a size class.

CDR3: CASSLIRTDTQYF; DNA: TGTGCCAGCAGCTTAATACGGACAGATACGCAGTATTTT; V: TRBV7-9; J: TRBJ2-3; D: -; size: -
CDR3: CASRGSVETQHF; DNA: TGTGCCAGTCGTGGGTCCGTTGAGACCCAGCATTTT; V: TRBV28; J: TRBJ1-5; D: -; size: once
CDR3: CSTTGGQGYTF; DNA: TGCAGCACTACCGGGGGGCAGGGCTACACCTTC; V: TRBV29-1; J: TRBJ1-2; D: -; size: once
CDR3: CASSESRLGSDTQYF; DNA: TGCGCCAGCAGTGAGTCGAGACTAGGCTCAGATACGCAGTATTTT; V: TRBV10-1; J: TRBJ2-3; D: -; size: -
CDR3: CASSQEGGAGYTF; DNA: TGCGCCAGCAGCCAAGAGGGGGGTGCTGGCTACACCTTC; V: TRBV4-1; J: TRBJ1-2; D: -; size: -
CDR3: CASSWGQANTEAFF; DNA: TGCGCCAGCAGCTGGGGACAGGCCAACACTGAAGCTTTCTTT; V: TRBV5-1; J: TRBJ1-1; D: TRBD1; size: -
CDR3: CASTTPTEAFF; DNA: TGTGCCAGCACCACCCCGACTGAAGCTTTCTTT; V: TRBV28; J: TRBJ1-1; D: -; size: -
CDR3: CATSRDGGYEQYF; DNA: TGTGCCACTAGCCGGGACGGAGGCTACGAGCAGTACTTC; V: TRBV2; J: TRBJ2-7; D: -; size: -
CDR3: CASSVAGNENTIYF; DNA: TGTGCCAGCAGCGTAGCTGGGAATGAAAACACCATATATTTT; V: TRBV9; J: TRBJ1-3; D: -; size: -
CDR3: CASSYLRNSYEQYF; DNA: TGTGCCAGCAGTTACCTGCGGAACTCCTACGAGCAGTACTTC; V: TRBV6-2/TRBV6-3; J: TRBJ2-7; D: -; size: -
CDR3: CASSLSHMNTEAFF; DNA: TGTGCCAGCAGCTTATCTCACATGAACACTGAAGCTTTCTTT; V: TRBV7-2; J: TRBJ1-1; D: -; size: once
CDR3: CASRPGQERYGYTF; DNA: TGTGCCAGCAGGCCGGGACAGGAGAGATATGGCTACACCTTC; V: TRBV2; J: TRBJ1-2; D: TRBD1; size: -
CDR3: CASSLDLNQPQHF; DNA: TGTGCCAGCTCACTGGACCTAAATCAGCCCCAGCATTTT; V: TRBV18; J: TRBJ1-5; D: -; size: -
CDR3: CAISSSGGTYNEQFF; DNA: TGTGCCATCAGTTCCTCGGGGGGGACCTACAATGAGCAGTTCTTC; V: TRBV10-3; J: TRBJ2-1; D: TRBD2; size: -
CDR3: CASSFPRGRGNAYEQYF; DNA: TGTGCCAGCAGTTTCCCAAGGGGGCGGGGGAACGCCTACGAGCAGTACTTC; V: TRBV28; J: TRBJ2-7; D: -; size: once
CDR3: CASSLEQGTEAFF; DNA: TGTGCCAGCAGCTTAGAACAGGGCACTGAAGCTTTCTTT; V: TRBV7-6; J: TRBJ1-1; D: -; size: few
CDR3: CASTLRQGGSNQPQHF; DNA: TGTGCCAGCACCCTCAGACAGGGCGGTAGCAATCAGCCCCAGCATTTT; V: TRBV5-5; J: TRBJ1-5; D: TRBD1; size: -
CDR3: CATSGDRGYYGYTF; DNA: TGTGCCACCAGTGGGGACAGGGGATACTATGGCTACACCTTC; V: TRBV24-1; J: TRBJ1-2; D: TRBD1; size: -
CDR3: CASSPMGSKNIQYF; DNA: TGTGCCAGCAGCCCCATGGGGTCGAAAAACATTCAGTACTTC; V: TRBV6-5; J: TRBJ2-4; D: -; size: -
CDR3: CASSSRLAGVDYEQYF; DNA: TGCGCCAGCAGTTCTCGGCTAGCGGGGGTGGACTACGAGCAGTACTTC; V: TRBV10-2; J: TRBJ2-7; D: TRBD2; size: -
CDR3: CASSFQGGQETQYF; DNA: TGCGCCAGCAGCTTCCAGGGCGGCCAAGAGACCCAGTACTTC; V: TRBV5-1; J: TRBJ2-5; D: -; size: -
CDR3: CASSFQPGQTNTEAFF; DNA: TGTGCCAGCAGCTTCCAGCCGGGACAGACAAACACTGAAGCTTTCTTT; V: TRBV13; J: TRBJ1-1; D: TRBD1; size: -
CDR3: CSVATGGPEAFF; DNA: TGCAGCGTTGCCACAGGGGGCCCTGAAGCTTTCTTT; V: TRBV29-1; J: TRBJ1-1; D: TRBD1; size: -
CDR3: CASSDSDRRTEAFF; DNA: TGTGCCAGCAGTGACTCAGATAGACGCACTGAAGCTTTCTTT; V: TRBV6-4; J: TRBJ1-1; D: -; size: -
CDR3: CASSSETANTEAFF; DNA: TGTGCCAGCAGCTCCGAGACGGCGAACACTGAAGCTTTCTTT; V: TRBV7-6; J: TRBJ1-1; D: -; size: -
CDR3: CASSPERQFSNYGYTF; DNA: TGCGCCAGCAGCCCAGAGAGACAGTTTTCTAACTATGGCTACACCTTC; V: TRBV4-1; J: TRBJ1-2; D: -; size: -
CDR3: CASSRDRWTIYGYTF; DNA: TGTGCCAGCTCACGGGACAGGTGGACTATCTATGGCTACACCTTC; V: TRBV18; J: TRBJ1-2; D: TRBD1; size: -
CDR3: CASSPRSTTGELFF; DNA: TGTGCCAGCTCACCAAGGAGCACCACCGGGGAGCTGTTTTTT; V: TRBV18; J: TRBJ2-2; D: -; size: once
CDR3: CASSPTGQRQPQHF; DNA: TGTGCCAGCAGCCCTACAGGGCAGCGACAGCCCCAGCATTTT; V: TRBV5-5; J: TRBJ1-5; D: -; size: few
CDR3: CAIRGGGGNQPQHF; DNA: TGTGCCATCAGGGGGGGTGGGGGCAATCAGCCCCAGCATTTT; V: TRBV19; J: TRBJ1-5; D: TRBD1; size: -
CDR3: CASSQPRGTHYEQYF; DNA: TGTGCCAGCAGCCAACCGCGCGGGACACACTACGAGCAGTACTTC; V: TRBV3-1/TRBV3-2; J: TRBJ2-7; D: -; size: -
CDR3: CASSSQVGQRFYEQYF; DNA: TGTGCCAGCAGCTCACAGGTAGGACAGCGATTCTACGAGCAGTACTTC; V: TRBV7-9; J: TRBJ2-7; D: -; size: once
CDR3: CASSQDTGGNVGYTF; DNA: TGCGCCAGCAGCCAGGATACAGGGGGCAACGTTGGCTACACCTTC; V: TRBV4-3; J: TRBJ1-2; D: TRBD1; size: -
CDR3: CASSSENTEAFF; DNA: TGTGCCAGCAGTTCAGAGAACACTGAAGCTTTCTTT; V: TRBV6-6; J: TRBJ1-1; D: -; size: -
CDR3: CASSLVGQTKTYNEQFF; DNA: TGTGCCAGCAGCTTAGTGGGACAGACTAAAACCTACAATGAGCAGTTCTTC; V: TRBV7-8; J: TRBJ2-1; D: TRBD1; size: -
CDR3: CASSQTGAGTEAFF; DNA: TGTGCCAGCAGCCAAACAGGGGCAGGGACTGAAGCTTTCTTT; V: TRBV3-1/TRBV3-2; J: TRBJ1-1; D: TRBD1; size: -
CDR3: CASSQVSAYNEQFF; DNA: TGTGCCAGCAGCCAAGTGTCAGCTTACAATGAGCAGTTCTTC; V: TRBV3-1/TRBV3-2; J: TRBJ2-1; D: -; size: -
CDR3: CASSSTGPAGYTF; DNA: TGTGCCAGCAGTTCCACGGGGCCCGCTGGCTACACCTTC; V: TRBV12-3/TRBV12-4; J: TRBJ1-2; D: -; size: -
CDR3: CASSRDGRNTF; DNA: TGTGCCAGTAGTAGGGACGGTCGTAACACCTTC; V: TRBV19; J: TRBJ1-2; D: -; size: -
CDR3: CANRGAAYNSPLHF; DNA: TGTGCCAATCGGGGGGCCGCCTATAATTCACCCCTCCACTTT; V: TRBV28; J: TRBJ1-6; D: -; size: -
CDR3: CASSPGNLGEQFF; DNA: TGTGCCAGCAGCCCAGGGAATTTGGGTGAGCAGTTCTTC; V: TRBV6-1; J: TRBJ2-1; D: -; size: -